A selection of T cell receptor beta chains follows, all from one sample in a study of OX40 agonist ivuxolimab in advanced cancers. Measured with immunoSEQ multiplex PCR; TCRdb has only the in-frame clones, and not every one. The repertoire holds roughly 140,000 clones, with under 95% as singletons. The sample was CD4+ or CD8+ T cells sorted from blood, taken in a trial of the OX40 agonist ivuxolimab. These TCRs come from an adult with an advanced solid tumor such as melanoma, head and neck, liver or kidney cancer. Both conserved end residues are part of each CDR3. Fields, in order: clone size, V gene, J gene, D gene, CDR3 DNA, CDR3 protein. The D gene is left open where the match is weak. Expanded clones are given a class, and other clones once, few, many or no size at all.

-	TRBV11-3	TRBJ2-1	TRBD2	TGTGCCAGCAGCTTAAACCGGGACTACGCAGGGCGGCAGTTCTTC	CASSLNRDYAGRQFF
once	TRBV25-1	TRBJ2-7	TRBD2	TGTGCCAGACGATCCGGGACTAGCGGGAGGGCCAGGCGTGAGCAGTACTTC	CARRSGTSGRARREQYF
once	TRBV19	TRBJ2-3	-	TGTGCCAGTATCGATATAGGGTCAGGCACAGATACGCAGTATTTT	CASIDIGSGTDTQYF
-	TRBV7-2	TRBJ1-2	-	TGTGCCAGCAGCCGACAGGAGGTAAACTATGGCTACACCTTC	CASSRQEVNYGYTF
-	TRBV7-9	TRBJ1-1	-	TGTGCCAGCAGCAACCAGGGGATGAACACTGAAGCTTTCTTT	CASSNQGMNTEAFF
-	TRBV5-1	TRBJ2-6	TRBD1	TGCGCCAGCAGCCCGGAGGGTCCGGGACAGGGAATGGGTGGGGCCAACGTCCTGACTTTC	CASSPEGPGQGMGGANVLTF
-	TRBV14	TRBJ1-1	-	TGTGCCAGCAGTCTTACGCCAGCCACTGAAGCTTTCTTT	CASSLTPATEAFF
-	TRBV18	TRBJ2-7	-	TGTGCCAGCTCACCAGGGACCCCGCACGAGCAGTACTTC	CASSPGTPHEQYF
-	TRBV28	TRBJ1-4	-	TGTGCCAGCAGTTTAGCGGCGTCTAAAGGTGAAAAACTGTTTTTT	CASSLAASKGEKLFF
-	TRBV9	TRBJ2-1	TRBD2	TGTGCCAGCAGCGTAGGGAGGCTAGCGGGGGCCCGTGGCGATGAGCAGTTCTTC	CASSVGRLAGARGDEQFF
-	TRBV10-3	TRBJ1-2	-	TGTGCCATCAGTGCTGCAACTGGTTCCCGCTATGGCTACACCTTC	CAISAATGSRYGYTF
-	TRBV14	TRBJ2-1	TRBD1	TGTGCCAGCGGGCCCCTGGACAGGGGGTCTCGATTTAGCTCCTACAATGAGCAGTTCTTC	CASGPLDRGSRFSSYNEQFF
-	TRBV6-5	TRBJ2-2	TRBD1	TGTGCCAGCAGTTACCAGGACAGGGCGATCACCGGGGAGCTGTTTTTT	CASSYQDRAITGELFF
-	TRBV7-2	TRBJ1-5	-	TGTGCCAGCAGCTTCCAGGCCAATCAGCCCCAGCATTTT	CASSFQANQPQHF
once	TRBV7-7	TRBJ2-5	TRBD1	TGTGCTAGCAGCTTTGACAGGGGGGAGACCCAGTACTTC	CASSFDRGETQYF
-	TRBV6-5	TRBJ1-3	-	TGTGCCAGCAGTCTCACCTACTCTGGAAACACCATATATTTT	CASSLTYSGNTIYF
-	TRBV19	TRBJ1-2	-	TGTGCCAGTAGTATCGCCCAGGCGCTCTATGGCTACACCTTC	CASSIAQALYGYTF
once	TRBV27	TRBJ2-5	-	TGTGCCAGCAGTTTATCCGGCGGCTCAGAGACCCAGTACTTC	CASSLSGGSETQYF
-	TRBV6-5	TRBJ1-5	-	TGTGCCAGCAGTTACGAAGTGGGGAGCAATCAGCCCCAGCATTTT	CASSYEVGSNQPQHF
once	TRBV7-9	TRBJ2-3	-	TGTGCCAGCAGCCCCACTAGAGCCCTCGCAGATACGCAGTATTTT	CASSPTRALADTQYF
-	TRBV11-2	TRBJ2-3	TRBD1	TGTGCCAGCAGCCAGGGACAGGGGCGAACAGATACGCAGTATTTT	CASSQGQGRTDTQYF